The 22 T cell receptor beta chains in this list originate from one sample, sequenced in a study of PD-L1 blockade in urothelial cancer. As to time point: pretreatment peripheral blood. The assay was immunoSEQ multiplex PCR, and TCRdb's table has in-frame clones only and misses some. The table has about 63,000 clones, roughly 79% seen once. The sample here was PBMCs, taken around atezolizumab (anti-PD-L1) treatment. The receptor source for this set is a man aged 70 or older with urothelial cancer.

This chain uses TRBV7-9 with TRBJ2-7; 9 positions agree with TRBD1. Germline V gene lookup returns CDR1 SEHNR and CDR2 FQNEAQ (reference sequence). This CDR3 contains 14 residues. V gave up 5 bases and J gave up 7 bases; unmatched junction bases: 9. This CDR3 is CASSLTGGAGEQYF. The CDR3 DNA reads as TGTGCCAGCAGCCTCACAGGGGGCGCGGGGGAGCAGTACTTC.

This chain connects TRBV30 to TRBJ2-5; D is ambiguous. The ends were cut back, 2 bases at V and 4 bases at J, with 5 bases in the middle. This CDR3 comprises 11 residues. From germline, CDR1 is GTSNPN and CDR2 SVGIG (reference sequence). CDR3 residues: CAWSPGETQYF. CDR3 DNA sequence: TGTGCCTGGAGTCCGGGAGAGACCCAGTACTTC.

CDR3 loop: CASSIASTDTQYF. CDR3 nucleotides: TGTGCCAGTAGTATAGCTAGCACAGATACGCAGTATTTT. V usage is TRBV19 and J usage is TRBJ2-3; D call uncertain. Germline V gene lookup returns CDR1 LNHDA and CDR2 SQIVND (reference sequence). V dropped 1 base and J dropped 0 bases, with 2 bases sitting between them. This CDR3 has 13 residues.

This chain connects TRBV5-1 to TRBJ2-3; a possible D gene is TRBD2 (6 bases). Looked up from germline, CDR1 is SGHRS and CDR2 is YFSETQ. There are 15 residues in the CDR3. The ends were cut back, 4 bases at V and 3 bases at J, with 15 bases in the middle. The CDR3 spells CASSPLAGGTDTQYF. As DNA, the CDR3 is TGCGCCAGCAGCCCATTGGCAGGAGGGACAGATACGCAGTATTTT.

The chain is built from TRBV10-3 and TRBJ1-2; TRBD1 might be the D (5 bases). This CDR3 spans 16 amino acids. Germline CDR1 is ENHRY and CDR2 is SYGVKD. Deletions cut 0 bases from V and 2 bases from J, with 13 bases between. The CDR3 DNA sequence: TGTGCCATCAGTGAGTCGAATCCCCGGGGGAACTATGGCTACACCTTC. Translated, it gives CAISESNPRGNYGYTF.

The chain joins TRBV7-7 to TRBJ1-2; TRBD1 is a possible D gene (6 bases). Germline V gene lookup returns CDR1 SSHAT and CDR2 FNYEAQ (reference sequence). V lost 5 bases, J lost 6 bases, and 13 bases lay in between. This CDR3 spans 13 amino acids. The DNA of the CDR3 is TGTGCCAGCAGCCCGAGACAGGCCCATGGCTACACCTTC. Translating gives CASSPRQAHGYTF.

The sample holds a few counts of this clone. The genes are TRBV30 and TRBJ2-1; 7 nucleotides line up with TRBD2. V was pared by 4 bases and J by 3 bases, with 3 bases of the junction left unmatched. This CDR3 region has 13 residues. Per germline, CDR1 GTSNPN and CDR2 SVGIG (reference sequence). CDR3 nucleotides: TGTGCCTGGAACAGCGGGAACTACAATGAGCAGTTCTTC. Its translation is CAWNSGNYNEQFF.

This sequence joins TRBV5-6 and TRBJ2-1, with D possibly being TRBD1 (5 bases). Germline CDR1 SGHDT, CDR2 YYEEEE. The CDR3 runs to 14 residues. V was cut by 0 bases and J by 12 bases, with 16 bases left in between. The CDR3 DNA sequence: TGTGCCAGCAGCTTGGGAATGTCAGGGATGGGGCAGTTCTTC. This sequence encodes CASSLGMSGMGQFF.

The chain links TRBV7-2 to TRBJ1-5; TRBD1 agrees at 7 bases. Germline V gives CDR1 SGHTA, CDR2 FQGNSA. With 1 base clipped from V and 5 bases from J, the junction kept 8 bases outside the gene matches. The length of the CDR3 is 16 residues. The chain's CDR3 is CASSLETGRKDQPQHF. CDR3 nucleotides: TGTGCCAGCAGCTTAGAGACAGGGAGGAAGGATCAGCCCCAGCATTTT.

The chain has TRBV29-1 and TRBJ1-2; 7 bases align to TRBD1. Trimming cost V 7 bases and J 3 bases; bases outside gene matches: 8. This CDR3 contains 13 residues. The germline V gene encodes CDR1 SQVTM and CDR2 ANQGSEA. CDR3 region: CSGAGTADYGYTF. As DNA, the CDR3 is TGCAGCGGCGCCGGGACAGCCGACTATGGCTACACCTTC.

This chain joins TRBV12-5 and TRBJ2-7; TRBD1 matches at 9 bases. The J segment lost 4 bases and the V segment lost 4 bases, leaving 2 bases of the junction unmatched. Germline-derived CDR1 and CDR2 are LGHNT and FRNRAP. CDR3 length equals 13 residues. The CDR3 bases are TGTGCTAGTGGTTCGGACAGGGGTTACGAGCAGTACTTC. Translated, it gives CASGSDRGYEQYF.

The rearrangement uses TRBV10-3 and TRBJ1-5; D unclear. Germline assignment: CDR1 ENHRY and CDR2 SYGVKD. Trimming stripped 7 bases from V and 5 bases from J, with 12 bases between. CDR3 length: 13 amino acids. The CDR3 reads CAINQGDHQPQHF. The CDR3 DNA is TGTGCCATCAACCAAGGAGACCATCAGCCCCAGCATTTT.

This clone came up once. This chain connects TRBV18 to TRBJ1-1, with D perhaps matching TRBD1 (6 bases). Germline lookup yields CDR1 KGHSH and CDR2 LQKENI. The V end was cut by 6 bases, the J end by 2 bases, with 10 bases between. CDR3 size: 13 residues. CDR3 sequence: CASSLGGNTEAFF. CDR3 bases: TGTGCCAGCTCTCTAGGGGGAAACACTGAAGCTTTCTTT. The full variable domain, its missing parts supplied by reference TRBV18 and TRBJ1-1, is NAGVMQNPRHLVRRRGQEARLRCSPMKGHSHVYWYRQLPEEGLKFMVYLQKENIIDESGMPKERFSAEFPKEGPSILRIQQVVRGDSAAYFCASSLGGNTEAFFGQGTRLTVV.

This clone was found a few times. The chain recombines TRBV4-2 with TRBJ1-2, with a tentative D call TRBD1 (6 bases). This CDR3 has 15 amino acids. V was pared by 2 bases and J by 2 bases, with 12 bases between. The germline CDR1 and CDR2 sequences are LGHNA and YNFKEQ. In DNA, the CDR3 is TGTGCCAGCAGCCAACTCAGGGGATCGAACTATGGCTACACCTTC. It codes for CASSQLRGSNYGYTF.

The chain joins TRBV19 to TRBJ1-4; possibly TRBD1 for D (5 bases). V was clipped by 5 bases and J by 0 bases, with 16 bases between them. The CDR3 has 17 amino acids. Germline V gives CDR1 LNHDA, CDR2 SQIVND (reference sequence). In DNA form, the CDR3 reads TGTGCCAGTAGTCTGGACACCTCCACCCCAACTAATGAAAAACTGTTTTTT. Its protein product is CASSLDTSTPTNEKLFF. The variable domain in full, completed from reference TRBV19 and TRBJ1-4, reads DGGITQSPKYLFRKEGQNVTLSCEQNLNHDAMYWYRQDPGQGLRLIYYSQIVNDFQKGDIAEGYSVSREKKESFPLTVTSAQKNPTAFYLCASSLDTSTPTNEKLFFGSGTQLSVL.

The chain recombines TRBV10-2 with TRBJ1-1; 8 nucleotides align to TRBD1. This CDR3 is 12 amino acids long. The V gene end was trimmed by 11 bases and the J gene end by 0 bases; junction bases not matched to a gene: 2. The germline CDR1 and CDR2 sequences are WSHSY and SAAADI. This CDR3 reads CAARGLNTEAFF. CDR3 coding DNA: TGCGCCGCCAGGGGGCTGAACACTGAAGCTTTCTTT.

The chain uses TRBV19 and TRBJ2-7; TRBD1 matches at 7 bases. The V gene end was trimmed by 7 bases and the J gene end by 0 bases; junction bases not matched to a gene: 6. CDR1 is LNHDA, CDR2 SQIVND, per germline (reference sequence). CDR3 length equals 14 residues. The CDR3 DNA sequence: TGTGCCAGTACCCGGACAGGCGTCTCCTACGAGCAGTACTTC. Translated, it gives CASTRTGVSYEQYF.

The chain links TRBV28 to TRBJ2-1; 9 nucleotides align to TRBD1. Germline trimming cut 4 bases from V and 6 bases from J; bases unmatched to any gene: 13. The length of the CDR3 is 17 residues. Germline assignment: CDR1 MDHEN and CDR2 SYDVKM. In DNA, the CDR3 is TGTGCCAGCAGTTCCCTACTCATGGGACAGGGACCCAATGAGCAGTTCTTC. It specifies CASSSLLMGQGPNEQFF.

The chain has TRBV7-6 and TRBJ2-7; 7 nucleotides match TRBD2. This CDR3 spans 13 amino acids. Germline CDR1 is SGHVS and CDR2 is FNYEAQ. V was pared by 5 bases and J by 2 bases, with 3 bases of the junction left unmatched. The CDR3 DNA reads as TGTGCCAGCAGCCAGACTAGCCCCTACGAGCAGTACTTC. It is translated as CASSQTSPYEQYF.

The chain joins TRBV19 to TRBJ2-7; tentatively, D is TRBD2 (6 bases). Germline V lookup: CDR1 LNHDA, CDR2 SQIVND (reference sequence). With 8 bases removed from V and 4 bases from J, the gap between germline ends came to 18 bases. The CDR3 is 14 amino acids. The CDR3 DNA follows: TGTGCCAGTGGGGAGGCGGGTCCGACTTACGAGCAGTACTTC. Encoded protein: CASGEAGPTYEQYF.

This clone was seen once. The DNA for the CDR3 is TGTGCCACCAAGGTGCGGGACGGAAACACTGAAGCTTTCTTT. Protein product: CATKVRDGNTEAFF. V usage is TRBV19 and J usage is TRBJ1-1, with D perhaps TRBD1 (5 bases). This CDR3 contains 14 residues. The V end was cut by 10 bases, the J end by 2 bases, with 17 bases between. Germline CDR1 reads LNHDA; CDR2 reads SQIVND (reference sequence).

V is TRBV9 and J is TRBJ2-5, with TRBD2 matching over 14 bases. Germline CDR1 and CDR2: SGDLS and YYNGEE. The CDR3 length is 16 residues. With V trimmed by 3 bases and J by 5 bases, 6 bases remained unmatched. The CDR3 nucleotides read TGTGCCAGCAGCGGGGGACTAGCGGGAGTGGGGGAGACCCAGTACTTC. Its protein product is CASSGGLAGVGETQYF. Combining the CDR3 with reference TRBV9 and TRBJ2-5 gives the whole variable domain DSGVTQTPKHLITATGQRVTLRCSPRSGDLSVYWYQQSLDQGLQFLIQYYNGEERAKGNILERFSAQQFPDLHSELNLSSLELGDSALYFCASSGGLAGVGETQYFGPGTRLLVL.